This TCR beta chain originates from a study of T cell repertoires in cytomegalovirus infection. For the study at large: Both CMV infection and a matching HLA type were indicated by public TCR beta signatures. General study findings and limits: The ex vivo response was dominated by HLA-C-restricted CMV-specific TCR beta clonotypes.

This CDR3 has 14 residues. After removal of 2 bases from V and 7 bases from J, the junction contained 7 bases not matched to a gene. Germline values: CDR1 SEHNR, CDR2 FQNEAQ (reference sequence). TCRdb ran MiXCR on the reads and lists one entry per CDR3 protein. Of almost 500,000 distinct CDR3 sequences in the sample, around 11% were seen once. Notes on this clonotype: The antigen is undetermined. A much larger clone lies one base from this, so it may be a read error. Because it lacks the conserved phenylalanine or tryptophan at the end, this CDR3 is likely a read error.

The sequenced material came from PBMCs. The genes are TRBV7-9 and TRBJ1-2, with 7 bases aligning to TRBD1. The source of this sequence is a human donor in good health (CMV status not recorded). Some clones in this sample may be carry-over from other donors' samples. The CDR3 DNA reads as TGTGCCAGCAGCTTAATTGCCAGGGGGTCTGGCTACACCCTC. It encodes CASSLIARGSGYTL.